A selection of T cell receptor beta chains follows, all from one sample in a study of blood T cell repertoires in COVID-19. Profiling relied on immunoSEQ multiplex PCR, and the TCRdb table lists in-frame clones only, not all of them. The sample yields about 130,000 clones, 65% to 90% seen once. Sequencing was carried out using peripheral blood. Source of these receptors: an elderly woman with acute or convalescent COVID-19. Each CDR3 is given with its conserved first and last residue. The D gene is left open where the match is weak. Expanded clones are given a class, and other clones once, few, many or no size at all.

j_gene,v_gene,d_gene,abundance,CDR3nt,CDR3aa
TRBJ1-2,TRBV11-2,NA,NA,TGTGCCAGCAGCTTTCCTGCTAACTATGGCTACACCTTC,CASSFPANYGYTF
TRBJ2-2,TRBV7-2,TRBD1,NA,TGTGCCAGCAGCCCTCCAGGGGGCAGGATGACCGGGGAGCTGTTTTTT,CASSPPGGRMTGELFF
TRBJ2-1,TRBV20-1,NA,NA,TGTCAAACCACCGGGATCAATGAGCAGTTCTTC,CQTTGINEQFF
TRBJ2-3,TRBV5-4,NA,NA,TGTGCCAGCAGCTTGCCAGGGGATGCGGGCACAGATACGCAGTATTTT,CASSLPGDAGTDTQYF
TRBJ1-3,TRBV9,NA,NA,TGTGCCAGCAGCCCCAGAACGGGTTACTCTGGAAACACCATATATTTT,CASSPRTGYSGNTIYF
TRBJ1-2,TRBV6-6,NA,NA,TGTGCCAGCAGTTACGGAGGACAGCCCCCAGAGGGCTACACCTTC,CASSYGGQPPEGYTF
TRBJ2-7,TRBV6-2/TRBV6-3,TRBD2,NA,TGTGCCAGCAGTTACGGTATAGCGGGGACCTACGAGCAGTACTTC,CASSYGIAGTYEQYF
TRBJ2-7,TRBV2,NA,NA,TGTGCCAGCAGTGAAAACTTTGAGCAGTACTTC,CASSENFEQYF
TRBJ1-2,TRBV4-2,TRBD1,few,TGTGCCAGCAGCCAAGGGAACAGGGGGAAAGTGGTTGGCTACACCTTC,CASSQGNRGKVVGYTF
TRBJ1-2,TRBV4-3,NA,NA,TGCGCCAGCAGCCAAGATCAGAGGGAGACGAACTATGGCTACACCTTC,CASSQDQRETNYGYTF
TRBJ1-2,TRBV24-1,TRBD1,NA,TGTGCCACCAGTGACCCGACAGGGGAGTCGGTAGGCTACACCTTC,CATSDPTGESVGYTF
TRBJ1-2,TRBV5-4,TRBD1,few,TGTGCCAGCAGCTTGGCCCGGACAGGGGGTCGGGATGGCTACACCTTC,CASSLARTGGRDGYTF
TRBJ2-5,TRBV5-1,TRBD2,few,TGCGCCAGCAGCGGGGGGACTAGCGGGGAAGAGACCCAGTACTTC,CASSGGTSGEETQYF
TRBJ1-1,TRBV3-1/TRBV3-2,NA,NA,TGTGCCAGCAGCCAAGATTGGCCCTCCATCCTTCGTTTGAACACTGAAGCTTTCTTT,CASSQDWPSILRLNTEAFF
TRBJ1-5,TRBV10-2,NA,NA,TGCGCCAGCACGGAGCAGCTCAATCAGCCCCAGCATTTT,CASTEQLNQPQHF
TRBJ2-6,TRBV7-8,TRBD1,once,TGTGCCAGCAGCTTACGGGACAGGATCCCGGGTGGGGCCAACGTCCTGACTTTC,CASSLRDRIPGGANVLTF
TRBJ1-5,TRBV4-1,NA,few,TGCGCCAGCAGCCAAGATCTCGGGACACGAAATCAGCCCCAGCATTTT,CASSQDLGTRNQPQHF
TRBJ2-5,TRBV6-5,NA,NA,TGTGCCAGCAGTCGGGGGTACCAAGAGACCCAGTACTTC,CASSRGYQETQYF
TRBJ2-5,TRBV2,NA,NA,TGTGCCAGCAGTGTCAGGTTCCAAGAGACCCAGTACTTC,CASSVRFQETQYF
TRBJ1-1,TRBV29-1,TRBD1,NA,TGCAGCGTTCGTCTGGGACAGGGTGATACTGAAGCTTTCTTT,CSVRLGQGDTEAFF
TRBJ1-5,TRBV6-6,NA,few,TGTGCCGGGGCGGCGGGGGTCTATCGGCCCCAGCATTTT,CAGAAGVYRPQHF
TRBJ1-1,TRBV27,NA,NA,TGTGCCAGCAGTTTATCGGCGGTGAGCACTGAAGCTTTCTTT,CASSLSAVSTEAFF
TRBJ1-2,TRBV11-2,NA,NA,TGTGCCAGCAGCTTAGCCTTTACAGCTACCTATGGCTACACCTTC,CASSLAFTATYGYTF
TRBJ2-2,TRBV7-8,TRBD2,NA,TGTGCCAGCAGCAGGGGACTAGCGGCGAACACCGGGGAGCTGTTTTTT,CASSRGLAANTGELFF
TRBJ2-1,TRBV27,TRBD1,NA,TGTGCCAGCAGTTCCACCGGGACAGGGAGTACTGAGCAGTTCTTC,CASSSTGTGSTEQFF
TRBJ1-2,TRBV20-1,NA,NA,TGCAGTGCTAGTCCCGGTCCGAGCTATGGCTACACCTTC,CSASPGPSYGYTF
TRBJ1-6,TRBV5-6,TRBD1,NA,TGTGCCAGCAGCCGCCGGGACAGAAATTCACCCCTCCACTTT,CASSRRDRNSPLHF
TRBJ2-3,TRBV24-1,NA,once,TGTGCCACCAGTGAGCGGTCGAGAAGCACAGATACGCAGTATTTT,CATSERSRSTDTQYF
TRBJ2-3,TRBV24-1,NA,NA,TGTGCCACCAGAGGCCGGGGGAGAGCAGATACGCAGTATTTT,CATRGRGRADTQYF
TRBJ1-1,TRBV18,TRBD1,NA,TGTGCCAGCTCACCGGGACAGGGTTTAGTTTCCACTGAAGCTTTCTTT,CASSPGQGLVSTEAFF
TRBJ1-2,TRBV7-2,TRBD1,NA,TGTGCCAGCAGCTTATGGGCCAGGGGGCAGCGCGGCTACACCTTC,CASSLWARGQRGYTF
TRBJ1-2,TRBV28,NA,once,TGTGCCAGCAGTTCCAGGGGCACGGGCTACACCTTC,CASSSRGTGYTF
TRBJ1-5,TRBV7-9,NA,NA,TGTGCCAGCAGCTTAGGGACAGACAATCAGCCCCAGCATTTT,CASSLGTDNQPQHF
TRBJ1-1,TRBV14,NA,NA,TGTGCCAGCAGCCAACAGGTACCCCTCATGAACACTGAAGCTTTCTTT,CASSQQVPLMNTEAFF
TRBJ2-5,TRBV6-6,NA,NA,TGTGCCAGCAGTTTCGGGCAGGGCGAACAGACCCAGTACTTC,CASSFGQGEQTQYF
TRBJ1-2,TRBV19,NA,NA,TGTGCCACCGCTAGAGACTATGGCTACACCTTC,CATARDYGYTF
TRBJ2-3,TRBV4-3,NA,few,TGCGCCAGCAGTGGCGGTGTGGGGGGGCTGGCGCAGTATTTT,CASSGGVGGLAQYF
TRBJ1-6,TRBV5-8,NA,NA,TGTGCCAGCAGCTTATTACAGATTCGCGATTCGCCCCTCCACTTT,CASSLLQIRDSPLHF
TRBJ1-2,TRBV21-1,NA,NA,TGTGCCAGCATTACGGGACAAGGGAAAGGCTACACCTTC,CASITGQGKGYTF
TRBJ2-1,TRBV3-1/TRBV3-2,TRBD2,NA,TGTGCCAGCAGCCAGGGACTAGACAATGAGCAGTTCTTC,CASSQGLDNEQFF
TRBJ1-4,TRBV19,TRBD1,NA,TGTGCCAGCCGGGACAGCCCCTCAACTAATGAAAAACTGTTTTTT,CASRDSPSTNEKLFF
TRBJ2-5,TRBV9,TRBD2,NA,TGTGCCAGCAGCGTAGTACCAGCGGGGGGGCACGAGACCCAGTACTTC,CASSVVPAGGHETQYF
TRBJ2-2,TRBV5-1,NA,NA,TGCGCCAGCAGCTTCAACTCCCCGCTGGGCGTGATCACCGGGGAGCTGTTTTTT,CASSFNSPLGVITGELFF
TRBJ2-2,TRBV7-3,NA,NA,TGTGCCAGCAGCCCCCGTCGGACAGCGAACACCGGGGAGCTGTTTTTT,CASSPRRTANTGELFF
TRBJ1-5,TRBV5-1,NA,NA,TGCGCCAGCAAGCCTATGGGCAATCAGCCCCAGCATTTT,CASKPMGNQPQHF
TRBJ2-5,TRBV5-6,NA,NA,TGTGCCAGCTCGTGGGGGGGCGAGAAGACCCAGTACTTC,CASSWGGEKTQYF
TRBJ1-1,TRBV5-1,NA,NA,TGCGCCAGCAGCCTGACTGGCGACACTGAAGCTTTCTTT,CASSLTGDTEAFF